A selection of T cell receptor beta chains follows, all from one sample in a study of shared clonotypes between healthy human individuals. Produced via immunoSEQ multiplex PCR; TCRdb's table is partial and in-frame only. The repertoire includes a few million clones, roughly 92% of them detected once, and 0.14% sits in the top ten. Sequencing input: naive CD4+ T cells sorted from blood. These receptors came from a man aged 18 to 30 in good health. The CDR3 runs from the conserved cysteine through the conserved F or W.

V gene,J gene,CDR3 protein
TRBV6-1,TRBJ2-5,CASSVLAGGQETQYF
TRBV19,TRBJ2-7,CASRDQSYGSYEQYF
TRBV18,TRBJ1-2,CASSTGVEGGYTF
TRBV19,TRBJ2-7,CASSLSGQGSYEQYF
TRBV6-1,TRBJ2-7,CASPRDTNSYEQYF
TRBV7-6,TRBJ1-1,CASSLTQNTEAFF
TRBV10-2,TRBJ2-1,CASSADFRQYNEQFF
TRBV7-2,TRBJ2-2,CASSQVQIMTGELFF
TRBV6-5,TRBJ1-4,CAAGRTTNEKLFF
TRBV6-5,TRBJ2-1,CASRRDRGNEQFF
TRBV11-2,TRBJ1-2,CASSNRLNYGYTF
TRBV7-3,TRBJ2-2,CASSPTGTVNTGELFF
TRBV2,TRBJ1-6,CASSTGTVLPLHF
TRBV7-7,TRBJ2-1,CASSLGTGTGKDEQFF
TRBV4-1,TRBJ1-2,CASSQDGFPGGHYGYTF
TRBV5-1,TRBJ2-2,CASSLAGEATGELFF
TRBV6-6,TRBJ2-1,CATSKRASSYNEQFF
TRBV6-1,TRBJ2-2,CASSGQGNTGELFF
TRBV5-5,TRBJ1-2,CASSPNSGYGYTF
TRBV6-1,TRBJ1-6,CASSDQPSSPLHF